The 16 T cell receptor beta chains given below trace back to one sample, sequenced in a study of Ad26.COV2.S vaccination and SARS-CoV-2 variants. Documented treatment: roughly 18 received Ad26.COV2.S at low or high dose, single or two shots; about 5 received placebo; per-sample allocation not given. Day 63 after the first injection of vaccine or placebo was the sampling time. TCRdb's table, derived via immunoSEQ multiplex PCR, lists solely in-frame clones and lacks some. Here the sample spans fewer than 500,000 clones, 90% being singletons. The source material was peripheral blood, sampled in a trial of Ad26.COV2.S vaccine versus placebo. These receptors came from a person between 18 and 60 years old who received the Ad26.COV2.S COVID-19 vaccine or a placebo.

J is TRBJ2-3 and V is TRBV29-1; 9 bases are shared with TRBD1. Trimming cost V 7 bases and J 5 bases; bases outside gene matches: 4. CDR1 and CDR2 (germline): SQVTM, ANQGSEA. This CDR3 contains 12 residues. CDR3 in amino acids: CSAGQGIDTQYF. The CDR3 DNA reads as TGCAGCGCAGGACAGGGGATAGATACGCAGTATTTT.

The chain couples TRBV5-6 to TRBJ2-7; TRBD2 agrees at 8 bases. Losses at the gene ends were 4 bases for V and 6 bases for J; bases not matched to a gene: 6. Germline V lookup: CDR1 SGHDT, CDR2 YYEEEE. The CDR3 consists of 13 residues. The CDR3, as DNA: TGTGCCAGCAGCCACCGGACTAGCACCGAGCAGTACTTC. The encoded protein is CASSHRTSTEQYF. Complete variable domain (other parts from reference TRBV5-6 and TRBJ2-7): DAGVTQSPTHLIKTRGQQVTLRCSPKSGHDTVSWYQQALGQGPQFIFQYYEEEERQRGNFPDRFSGHQFPNYSSELNVNALLLGDSALYLCASSHRTSTEQYFGPGTRLTVT.

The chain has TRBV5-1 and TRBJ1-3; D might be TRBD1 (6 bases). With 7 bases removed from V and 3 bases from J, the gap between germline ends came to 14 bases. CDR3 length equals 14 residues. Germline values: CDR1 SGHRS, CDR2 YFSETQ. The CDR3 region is CASQGGAFGNTIYF. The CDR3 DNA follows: TGCGCCAGCCAAGGGGGGGCTTTTGGAAACACCATATATTTT.

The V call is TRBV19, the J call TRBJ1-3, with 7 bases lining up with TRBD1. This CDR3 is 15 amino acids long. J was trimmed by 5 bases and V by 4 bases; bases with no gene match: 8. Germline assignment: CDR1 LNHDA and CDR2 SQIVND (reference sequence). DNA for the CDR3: TGTGCCAGTAGTACGATGGGACAGCAACGAAACACCATATATTTT. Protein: CASSTMGQQRNTIYF.

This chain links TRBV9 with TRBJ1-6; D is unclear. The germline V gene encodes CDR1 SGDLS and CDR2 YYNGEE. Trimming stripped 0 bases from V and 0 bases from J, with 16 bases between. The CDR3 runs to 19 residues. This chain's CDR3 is CASSVGLSSLSSYNSPLHF. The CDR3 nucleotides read TGTGCCAGCAGCGTAGGGCTGTCTAGCCTGAGCTCCTATAATTCACCCCTCCACTTT.

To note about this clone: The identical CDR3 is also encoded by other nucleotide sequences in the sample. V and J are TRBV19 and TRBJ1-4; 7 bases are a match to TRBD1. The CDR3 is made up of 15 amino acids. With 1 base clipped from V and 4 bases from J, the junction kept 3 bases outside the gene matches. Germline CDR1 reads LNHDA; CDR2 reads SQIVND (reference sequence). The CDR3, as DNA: TGTGCCAGTAGTATAGGGGGACAGCTTAATGAAAAACTGTTTTTT. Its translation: CASSIGGQLNEKLFF. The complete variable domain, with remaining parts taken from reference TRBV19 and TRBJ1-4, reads DGGITQSPKYLFRKEGQNVTLSCEQNLNHDAMYWYRQDPGQGLRLIYYSQIVNDFQKGDIAEGYSVSREKKESFPLTVTSAQKNPTAFYLCASSIGGQLNEKLFFGSGTQLSVL.

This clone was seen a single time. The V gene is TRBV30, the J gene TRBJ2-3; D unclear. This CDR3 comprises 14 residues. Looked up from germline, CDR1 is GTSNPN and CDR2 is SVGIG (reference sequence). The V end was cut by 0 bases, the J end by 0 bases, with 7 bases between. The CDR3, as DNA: TGTGCCTGGAGTGTACGAGGTAGCACAGATACGCAGTATTTT. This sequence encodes CAWSVRGSTDTQYF.

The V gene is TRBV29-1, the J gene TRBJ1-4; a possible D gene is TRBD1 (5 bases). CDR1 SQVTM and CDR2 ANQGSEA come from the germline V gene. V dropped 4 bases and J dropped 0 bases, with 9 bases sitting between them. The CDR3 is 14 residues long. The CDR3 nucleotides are TGCAGCGTTGGGGGACGGACAACTAATGAAAAACTGTTTTTT. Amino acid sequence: CSVGGRTTNEKLFF.

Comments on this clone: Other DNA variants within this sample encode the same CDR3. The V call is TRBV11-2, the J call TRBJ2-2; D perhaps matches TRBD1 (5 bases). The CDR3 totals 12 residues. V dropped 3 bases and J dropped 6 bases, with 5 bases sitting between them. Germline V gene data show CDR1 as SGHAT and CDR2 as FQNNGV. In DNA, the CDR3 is TGTGCCAGCAGCTTGGGGCCCGGGGAGCTGTTTTTT. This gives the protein CASSLGPGELFF.

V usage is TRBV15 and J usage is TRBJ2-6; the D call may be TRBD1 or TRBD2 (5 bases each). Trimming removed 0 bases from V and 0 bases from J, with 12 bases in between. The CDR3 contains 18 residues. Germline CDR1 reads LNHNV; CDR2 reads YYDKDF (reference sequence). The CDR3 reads CATSRDRGVSSGANVLTF. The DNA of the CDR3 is TGTGCCACCAGCAGAGATAGAGGGGTTTCCTCTGGGGCCAACGTCCTGACTTTC. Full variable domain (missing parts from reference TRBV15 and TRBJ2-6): DAMVIQNPRYQVTQFGKPVTLSCSQTLNHNVMYWYQQKSSQAPKLLFHYYDKDFNNEADTPDNFQSRRPNTSFCFLDIRSPGLGDTAMYLCATSRDRGVSSGANVLTFGAGSRLTVL.

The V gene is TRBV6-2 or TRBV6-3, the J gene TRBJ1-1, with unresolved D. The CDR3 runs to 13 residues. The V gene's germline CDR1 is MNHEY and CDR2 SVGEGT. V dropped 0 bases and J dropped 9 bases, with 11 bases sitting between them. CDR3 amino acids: CASSYSAVSKAFF. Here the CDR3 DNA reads TGTGCCAGCAGTTACTCAGCGGTCTCTAAAGCTTTCTTT.

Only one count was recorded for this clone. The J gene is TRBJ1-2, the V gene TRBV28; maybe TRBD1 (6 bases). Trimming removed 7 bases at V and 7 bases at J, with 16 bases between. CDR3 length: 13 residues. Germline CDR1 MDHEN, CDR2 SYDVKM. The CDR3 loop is CASKRGASGGYTF. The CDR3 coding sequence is TGTGCCAGCAAGCGGGGGGCGAGCGGTGGCTACACCTTC.

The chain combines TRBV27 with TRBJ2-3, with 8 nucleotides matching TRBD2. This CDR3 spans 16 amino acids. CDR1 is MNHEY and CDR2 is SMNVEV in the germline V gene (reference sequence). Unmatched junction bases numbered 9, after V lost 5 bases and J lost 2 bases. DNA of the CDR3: TGTGCCAGCAGTCCCAGCCCGACTAGCGCCACAGATACGCAGTATTTT. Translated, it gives CASSPSPTSATDTQYF.

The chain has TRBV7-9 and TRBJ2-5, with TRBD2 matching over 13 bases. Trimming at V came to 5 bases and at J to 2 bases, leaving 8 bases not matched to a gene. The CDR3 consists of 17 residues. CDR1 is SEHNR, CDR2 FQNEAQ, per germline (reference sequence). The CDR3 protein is CASSRTSGSTSQETQYF. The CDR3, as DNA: TGTGCCAGCAGCCGGACTAGCGGGAGCACGTCGCAAGAGACCCAGTACTTC. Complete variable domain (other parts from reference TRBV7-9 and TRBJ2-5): DTGVSQNPRHKITKRGQNVTFRCDPISEHNRLYWYRQTLGQGPEFLTYFQNEAQLEKSRLLSDRFSAERPKGSFSTLEIQRTEQGDSAMYLCASSRTSGSTSQETQYFGPGTRLLVL.

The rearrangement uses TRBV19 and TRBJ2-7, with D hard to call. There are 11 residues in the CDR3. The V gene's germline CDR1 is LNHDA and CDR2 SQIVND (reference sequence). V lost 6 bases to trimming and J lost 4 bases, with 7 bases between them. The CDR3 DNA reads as TGTGCCAGTAGAGCCGGATACGAGCAGTACTTC. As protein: CASRAGYEQYF.

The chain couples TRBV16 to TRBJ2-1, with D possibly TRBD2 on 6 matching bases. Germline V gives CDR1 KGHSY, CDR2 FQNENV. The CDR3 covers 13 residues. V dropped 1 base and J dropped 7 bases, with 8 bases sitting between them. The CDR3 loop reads CASSQYAGNEQFF. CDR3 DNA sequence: TGTGCCAGCAGCCAATATGCGGGGAATGAGCAGTTCTTC.